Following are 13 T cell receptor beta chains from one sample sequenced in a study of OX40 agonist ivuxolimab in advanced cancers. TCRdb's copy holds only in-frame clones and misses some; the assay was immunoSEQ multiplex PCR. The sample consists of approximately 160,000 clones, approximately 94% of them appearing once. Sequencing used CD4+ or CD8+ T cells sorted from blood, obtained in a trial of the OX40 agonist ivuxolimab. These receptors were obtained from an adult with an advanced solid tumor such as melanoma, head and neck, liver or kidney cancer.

CDR3 nucleotide sequence: TGTGCCAGCAGCGGTCGCAGGGGTATTAGGGCTTACGAGCAGTACTTC. The encoded protein is CASSGRRGIRAYEQYF. The V call is TRBV7-6, the J call TRBJ2-7; a possible D gene is TRBD1 (6 bases). Trimming removed 5 bases at V and 4 bases at J, with 21 bases between. This CDR3 is 16 amino acids long. CDR1 and CDR2 from the germline V gene are SGHVS and FNYEAQ.

The chain's CDR3 is CASSPEGGQPQHF. CDR3 nucleotide sequence: TGTGCCAGTAGCCCGGAAGGAGGGCAGCCCCAGCATTTT. The chain has TRBV19 and TRBJ1-5; D gene ambiguous. Between the trimmed V and J ends, which lost 6 bases and 7 bases, there was a span of 13 bases. This CDR3 region has 13 residues. Germline V gene sequence: CDR1 LNHDA, CDR2 SQIVND (reference sequence). Based on the CDR3 plus reference TRBV19 and TRBJ1-5, the full variable domain is DGGITQSPKYLFRKEGQNVTLSCEQNLNHDAMYWYRQDPGQGLRLIYYSQIVNDFQKGDIAEGYSVSREKKESFPLTVTSAQKNPTAFYLCASSPEGGQPQHFGDGTRLSIL.

This CDR3 reads CASSENIWSSGTHEQYF. The CDR3 DNA sequence: TGTGCCAGCAGTGAAAATATTTGGTCTAGCGGGACCCACGAGCAGTACTTC. This rearrangement joins TRBV2 to TRBJ2-7; TRBD2 matches 9 bases. J was trimmed by 5 bases and V by 2 bases; bases with no gene match: 13. Germline-derived CDR1 and CDR2 are SNHLY and FYNNEI. This CDR3 has 17 residues.

CDR3 nucleotides: TGCAGCGTTGAGGAGGGACTTGGGGAAAAACTGTTTTTT. Translation gives CSVEEGLGEKLFF. The chain uses TRBV29-1 and TRBJ1-4; D is perhaps TRBD1 (5 bases). Trimming took off 3 bases at V and 8 bases at J, with 13 bases between the two ends. CDR3 length: 13 amino acids. Germline V gene sequence: CDR1 SQVTM, CDR2 ANQGSEA.

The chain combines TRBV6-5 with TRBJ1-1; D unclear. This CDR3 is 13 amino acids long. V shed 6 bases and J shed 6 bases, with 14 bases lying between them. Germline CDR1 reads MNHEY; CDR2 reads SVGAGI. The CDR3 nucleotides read TGTGCCAGCAGGCCTACAGCGTCCGCTGAAGCTTTCTTT. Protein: CASRPTASAEAFF.

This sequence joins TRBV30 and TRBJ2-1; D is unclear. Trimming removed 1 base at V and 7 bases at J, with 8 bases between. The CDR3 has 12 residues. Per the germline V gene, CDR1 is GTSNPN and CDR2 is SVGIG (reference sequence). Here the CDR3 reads CAWSALKNEQFF. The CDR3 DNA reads TGTGCCTGGAGTGCCCTAAAGAATGAGCAGTTCTTC.

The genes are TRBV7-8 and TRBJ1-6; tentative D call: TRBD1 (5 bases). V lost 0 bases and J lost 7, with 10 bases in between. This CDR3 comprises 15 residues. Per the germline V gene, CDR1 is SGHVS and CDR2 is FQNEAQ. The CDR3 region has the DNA TGTGCCAGCAGCTTAGCCAGGGTCAAAAATTCACCCCTCCACTTT. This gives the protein CASSLARVKNSPLHF.

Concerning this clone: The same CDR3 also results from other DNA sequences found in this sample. For the CDR3, the DNA is TGCGCCAGCAGCTCCCGGACTAGCGGTAGCACAGATACGCAGTATTTT. Amino acid sequence: CASSSRTSGSTDTQYF. The chain combines TRBV5-1 with TRBJ2-3; TRBD2 agrees at 10 bases. After removal of 3 bases from V and 0 bases from J, the junction contained 4 bases not matched to a gene. This CDR3 region has 16 residues. From germline, CDR1 is SGHRS and CDR2 YFSETQ.

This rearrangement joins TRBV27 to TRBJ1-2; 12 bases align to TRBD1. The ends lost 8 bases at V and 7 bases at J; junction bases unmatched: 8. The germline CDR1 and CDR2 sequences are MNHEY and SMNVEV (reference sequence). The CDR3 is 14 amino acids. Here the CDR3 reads CASSRDRGQGGYTF. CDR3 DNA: TGTGCCAGCTCCCGGGACAGGGGGCAAGGTGGCTACACCTTC.

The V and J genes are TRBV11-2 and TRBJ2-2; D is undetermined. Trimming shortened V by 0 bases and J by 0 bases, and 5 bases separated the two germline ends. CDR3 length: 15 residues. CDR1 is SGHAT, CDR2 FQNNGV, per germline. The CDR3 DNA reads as TGTGCCAGCAGCTTAGAGTACCCGAACACCGGGGAGCTGTTTTTT. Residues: CASSLEYPNTGELFF.

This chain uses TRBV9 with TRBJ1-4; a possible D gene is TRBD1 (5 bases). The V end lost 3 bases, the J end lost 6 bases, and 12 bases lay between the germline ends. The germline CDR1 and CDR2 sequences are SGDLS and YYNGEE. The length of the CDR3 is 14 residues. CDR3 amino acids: CASSEGIRDEKLFF. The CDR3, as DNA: TGTGCCAGCAGCGAGGGGATTCGGGATGAAAAACTGTTTTTT.

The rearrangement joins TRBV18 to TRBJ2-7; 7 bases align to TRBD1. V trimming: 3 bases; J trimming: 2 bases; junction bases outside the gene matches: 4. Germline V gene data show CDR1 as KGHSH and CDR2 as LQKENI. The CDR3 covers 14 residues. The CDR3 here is CASSPTGDTYEQYF. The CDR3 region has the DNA TGTGCCAGCTCACCCACAGGGGATACCTACGAGCAGTACTTC.

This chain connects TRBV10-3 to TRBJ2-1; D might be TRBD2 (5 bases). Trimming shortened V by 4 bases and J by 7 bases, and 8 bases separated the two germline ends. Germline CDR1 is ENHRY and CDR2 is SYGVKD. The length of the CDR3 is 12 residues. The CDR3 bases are TGTGCCATCAGTGTACCGGGGAATGAGCAGTTCTTC. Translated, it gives CAISVPGNEQFF.